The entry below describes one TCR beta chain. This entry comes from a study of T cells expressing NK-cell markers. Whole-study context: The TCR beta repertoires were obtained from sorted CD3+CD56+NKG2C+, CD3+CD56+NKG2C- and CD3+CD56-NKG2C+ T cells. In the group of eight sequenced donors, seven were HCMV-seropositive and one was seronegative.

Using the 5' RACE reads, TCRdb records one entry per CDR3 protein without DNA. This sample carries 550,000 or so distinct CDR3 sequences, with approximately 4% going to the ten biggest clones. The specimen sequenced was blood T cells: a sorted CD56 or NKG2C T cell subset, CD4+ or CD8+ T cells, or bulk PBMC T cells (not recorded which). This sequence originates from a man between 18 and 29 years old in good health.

The CDR3: CSAFAPLNYEQFF. The chain has TRBV29-1 and TRBJ2-1; the D gene TCRdb calls, TRBD1, cannot be checked with no DNA. Looked up from germline, CDR1 is SQVTM and CDR2 is ANQGSEA. The CDR3 length is 13 residues.